This T cell receptor (beta chain) is drawn from a study of a mutant IDH1 vaccine in newly diagnosed glioma. Here immunoSEQ multiplex PCR was the method, and the copy in TCRdb shows in-frame clones only, minus some. The sample holds about 16,000 clones; more than 65% are singletons and the top ten take 9% to 10%. Indicated time point: baseline, week 1 (first vaccination visit). Noted treatment: pre-vaccination baseline after standard-of-care therapy. This clonotype originated in a man between 35 and 55 years old with glioma. The specimen comprised PBMCs, sampled from a glioma patient treated with radiotherapy, temozolomide or both.

The CDR3 spells CASSEFGQERGYTF. CDR3 DNA: TGTGCCAGCAGTGAATTTGGACAAGAAAGGGGCTACACCTTC. V usage is TRBV25-1 and J usage is TRBJ1-2; D is perhaps TRBD1 (5 bases). There are 14 residues in the CDR3. CDR1 MGHDK and CDR2 SYGVNS come from the germline V gene. Trimming left V 1 base short and J 8 bases short, with 14 bases between.